The clone carrying this T cell receptor (beta chain) has ten or more counts. What it binds is unknown. TCRdb re-called the reads through MiXCR, storing one row per CDR3 protein. The sample has about 300,000 distinct CDR3 sequences; around 9.6% are singletons. The record originates from a study of T cell repertoires in cytomegalovirus infection. For the study at large: Public signatures in TCR beta pointed to CMV infection and matching HLA type. Study findings and constraints: The ex vivo response was dominated by HLA-C-restricted CMV-specific TCR beta clonotypes. Individuals carrying CMV plus the relevant HLA were identified by cumulative frequency of public TCR beta families.

Germline V gene lookup returns CDR1 SGHRS and CDR2 YFSETQ. The J segment lost 0 bases and the V segment lost 2 bases, leaving 1 base of the junction unmatched. This CDR3 spans 14 amino acids. The source of this sequence is a human donor in good health (CMV status not recorded). Some clones in this sample may be carry-over from other donors' samples. The chain is built from TRBV5-1 and TRBJ2-5; TRBD1 matches 7 bases. Source material: PBMCs. CDR3 DNA: TGCGCCAGCAGCTTCGACAGGGACCAAGAGACCCAGTACTTC. Its translation: CASSFDRDQETQYF.